Reported below is one TCR beta chain. This entry comes from a study of shared clonotypes between healthy human individuals. Study in general: With ages of 18 to 49, the donors were two women and a few men.

V lost 6 bases and J 0 bases, leaving 10 bases between the germline ends. Germline-derived CDR1 and CDR2 are SGHTS and YDEGEE. This CDR3 contains 15 residues. Participating donors were healthy, HIV-negative adults free of recent acute infections or vaccinations. Libraries were prepared by immunoSEQ multiplex PCR; TCRdb keeps only in-frame clonotypes and omits some of them. The repertoire holds 2 million to 3 million clones, with over 85% as singletons. The sample consisted of naive CD4+ T cells from PBMCs. As to subset: CD45RA+ positively selected. J is TRBJ2-6 and V is TRBV5-8; no clear D. The TCR was taken from a man in his late teens or twenties in good health. Some clones in this sample may be carry-over from other donors' samples. The chain's CDR3 is CASNFLSSGANVLTF. CDR3 in DNA: TGTGCCAGCAACTTCCTCTCCTCTGGGGCCAACGTCCTGACTTTC.